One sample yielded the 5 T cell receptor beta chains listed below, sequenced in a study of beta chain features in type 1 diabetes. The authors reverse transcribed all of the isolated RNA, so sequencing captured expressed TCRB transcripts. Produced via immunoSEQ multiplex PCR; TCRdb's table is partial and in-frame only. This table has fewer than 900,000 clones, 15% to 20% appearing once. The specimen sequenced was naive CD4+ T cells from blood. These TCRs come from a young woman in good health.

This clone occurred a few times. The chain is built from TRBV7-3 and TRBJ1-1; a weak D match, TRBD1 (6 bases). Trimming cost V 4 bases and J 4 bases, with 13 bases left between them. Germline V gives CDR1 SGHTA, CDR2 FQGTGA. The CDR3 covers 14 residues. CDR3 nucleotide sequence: TGTGCCAGCAGCTCCGGGGGACACTCCACTGAAGCTTTCTTT. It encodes CASSSGGHSTEAFF.

CDR3 DNA: TGTGCCAGCAGCCCCGGGGCAATCAATGAGCAGTTCTTC. Translated, it gives CASSPGAINEQFF. This chain links TRBV7-6 with TRBJ2-1, with D possibly being TRBD1 or TRBD2 (5 bases each). Trimming removed 5 bases from V and 6 bases from J, with 11 bases in between. CDR3 length: 13 amino acids. In germline, CDR1 is SGHVS, CDR2 FNYEAQ.

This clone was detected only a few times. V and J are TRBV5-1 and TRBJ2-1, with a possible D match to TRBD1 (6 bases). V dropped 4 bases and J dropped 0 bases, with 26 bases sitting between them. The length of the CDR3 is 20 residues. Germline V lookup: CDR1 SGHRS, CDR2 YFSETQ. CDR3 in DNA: TGCGCCAGCAGCAGTATCCGGGACATCCCTCTGACGAGCTCCTACAATGAGCAGTTCTTC. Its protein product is CASSSIRDIPLTSSYNEQFF.

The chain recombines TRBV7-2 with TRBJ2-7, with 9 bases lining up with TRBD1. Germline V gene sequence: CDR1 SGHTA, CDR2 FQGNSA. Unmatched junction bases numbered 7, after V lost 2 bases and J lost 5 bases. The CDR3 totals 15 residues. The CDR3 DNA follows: TGTGCCAGCAGCTTAAGGGGACAGGGTCTCGACGAGCAGTACTTC. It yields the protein CASSLRGQGLDEQYF.

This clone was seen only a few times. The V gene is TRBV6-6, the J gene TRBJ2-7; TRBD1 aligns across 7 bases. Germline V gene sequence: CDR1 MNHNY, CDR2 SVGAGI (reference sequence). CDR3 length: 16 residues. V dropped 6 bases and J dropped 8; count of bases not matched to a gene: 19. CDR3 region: CASSPARGQPEGKQYF. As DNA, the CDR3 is TGTGCCAGCAGCCCAGCTAGGGGGCAACCTGAGGGCAAGCAGTACTTC.